These T cell receptor beta chains were read from a single sample in a study of vaccination effects on CD4 cells after COVID-19. These receptors' antigens are unknown. The repertoire was sequenced with immunoSEQ multiplex PCR; TCRdb's copy has only in-frame clones and lacks some. The sample gives around 26,000 clones, almost 70% of which show up once; about 8% is in the top ten. Sequenced here: CD4+ T cells from PBMCs cultured with SARS-CoV-2 spike peptides, sampled after COVID-19 vaccination. These receptor sequences come from a human donor who received a COVID-19 vaccine. Both conserved end residues are part of each CDR3. Fields, in order: D gene, CDR3 length, J gene, clone size, V gene, CDR3 protein, CDR3 DNA. The D gene is left open where the match is weak. The size field is filled for only some rows; it gives once, few, many or a size class.

- 13 TRBJ1-6 - TRBV6-6 CAGNRDNNSPLHF TGTGCCGGAAACAGGGATAATAATTCACCCCTCCACTTT
TRBD1 18 TRBJ1-3 - TRBV4-1 CASSQDPGTVNSGNTIYF TGCGCCAGCAGCCAAGATCCCGGGACAGTAAACTCTGGAAACACCATATATTTT
- 14 TRBJ1-3 - TRBV3-1/TRBV3-2 CASSRGRGGNTIYF TGTGCCAGCAGCCGAGGAAGGGGTGGAAACACCATATATTTT
- 13 TRBJ1-1 - TRBV9 CASRGVGGTEAFF TGTGCCAGCCGCGGAGTCGGGGGCACTGAAGCTTTCTTT
- 14 TRBJ1-1 - TRBV18 CASSRGAENTEAFF TGTGCCAGCTCACGAGGGGCAGAGAACACTGAAGCTTTCTTT
- 13 TRBJ2-5 - TRBV6-5 CASSRTVQETQYF TGTGCCAGCAGTCGGACAGTACAAGAGACCCAGTACTTC
- 12 TRBJ1-2 - TRBV13 CASSQRVYGYTF TGTGCCAGCAGCCAACGGGTTTATGGCTACACCTTC
- 15 TRBJ2-7 - TRBV5-1 CASSLEDISSYEQYF TGCGCCAGCAGCTTGGAGGACATTAGCTCCTACGAGCAGTACTTC
- 14 TRBJ2-2 - TRBV3-1/TRBV3-2 CASSQIQGDGELFF TGTGCCAGCAGCCAAATCCAGGGTGACGGGGAGCTGTTTTTT
- 14 TRBJ2-7 - TRBV5-1 CASSRTAGTYEQYF TGCGCCAGCAGCCGGACAGCTGGAACCTACGAGCAGTACTTC
- 16 TRBJ2-1 - TRBV6-1 CASSGDVASRYNEQFF TGTGCCAGCAGTGGAGATGTAGCTAGCAGGTACAATGAGCAGTTCTTC
- 16 TRBJ2-1 - TRBV11-2 CASSPRLEFFYNEQFF TGTGCCAGCAGCCCGAGGCTAGAGTTCTTCTACAATGAGCAGTTCTTC
- 14 TRBJ2-3 - TRBV6-4 CASSDGGGVDTQYF TGTGCCAGCAGTGACGGCGGGGGCGTAGATACGCAGTATTTT
- 14 TRBJ2-2 - TRBV6-5 CASSSRTDTGELFF TGTGCCAGCAGCTCCCGGACAGACACCGGGGAGCTGTTTTTT
TRBD2 15 TRBJ2-1 - TRBV7-9 CASSYERGGLTEQFF TGTGCCAGCAGCTATGAGCGGGGGGGCTTGACTGAGCAGTTCTTC
TRBD2 15 TRBJ2-1 - TRBV24-1 CATSSGAAGGNEQFF TGTGCCACCAGTTCCGGTGCAGCGGGAGGCAATGAGCAGTTCTTC
- 12 TRBJ1-2 - TRBV9 CASDSSGYGYTF TGTGCCAGCGACTCCAGCGGCTATGGCTACACCTTC
- 13 TRBJ1-4 few TRBV3-1/TRBV3-2 CASSQGGDEKLFF TGTGCCAGCAGCCAGGGGGGTGATGAAAAACTGTTTTTT
TRBD1 15 TRBJ2-2 - TRBV3-1/TRBV3-2 CASSPRQGARGELFF TGTGCCAGCAGCCCACGACAGGGGGCTCGGGGGGAGCTGTTTTTT
- 18 TRBJ1-6 few TRBV27 CASSPGTAESSYNSPLHF TGTGCCAGCAGCCCCGGGACTGCCGAGAGCTCCTATAATTCACCCCTCCACTTT
- 15 TRBJ2-2 - TRBV27 CASKRTALNTGELFF TGTGCCAGCAAACGGACAGCACTAAACACCGGGGAGCTGTTTTTT
TRBD2 15 TRBJ2-7 - TRBV5-4 CASSFPGLATDEQYF TGTGCCAGCAGCTTTCCGGGACTAGCGACTGACGAGCAGTACTTC
TRBD1 14 TRBJ1-1 - TRBV6-5 CASSTGTENTEAFF TGTGCCAGCAGTACTGGGACAGAGAACACTGAAGCTTTCTTT
- 14 TRBJ1-1 - TRBV2 CASSESTGYTEAFF TGTGCCAGCAGTGAATCTACAGGGTACACTGAAGCTTTCTTT
TRBD1 17 TRBJ1-6 - TRBV27 CASSLTAITGVDSPLHF TGTGCCAGCAGTTTAACGGCAATTACAGGGGTTGATTCACCCCTCCACTTT
TRBD1 16 TRBJ2-3 - TRBV7-2 CASSFQDRPRTDTQYF TGTGCCAGCAGCTTCCAGGACAGGCCACGCACAGATACGCAGTATTTT
- 13 TRBJ1-5 - TRBV3-1/TRBV3-2 CASSRGENQPQHF TGTGCCAGCAGCCGGGGTGAGAATCAGCCCCAGCATTTT
- 13 TRBJ2-2 few TRBV10-1 CASSEEAPGELFF TGCGCCAGCAGTGAAGAAGCGCCCGGGGAGCTGTTTTTT
- 14 TRBJ2-3 few TRBV5-4 CASSTGQPTDTQYF TGTGCCAGCAGCACCGGACAGCCCACAGATACGCAGTATTTT
TRBD1 18 TRBJ1-2 - TRBV5-5 CASNTISGTGGVGYGYTF TGTGCCAGCAACACAATTTCCGGGACAGGGGGCGTCGGCTATGGCTACACCTTC
- 13 TRBJ1-6 - TRBV30 CAWTRAFDSPLHF TGTGCCTGGACGAGGGCTTTTGATTCACCCCTCCACTTT
TRBD2 14 TRBJ2-2 - TRBV11-2 CASSSGLAHGELFF TGTGCCAGCAGCTCGGGACTAGCGCATGGGGAGCTGTTTTTT
- 13 TRBJ1-3 few TRBV7-9 CASRSGAGNTIYF TGTGCCAGCAGGTCAGGGGCTGGAAACACCATATATTTT
- 15 TRBJ1-5 few TRBV9 CASSVGAAYYQPQHF TGTGCCAGCAGCGTAGGGGCAGCCTACTATCAGCCCCAGCATTTT
- 13 TRBJ2-5 few TRBV6-1 CASSEMLQETQYF TGTGCCAGCAGTGAAATGCTGCAAGAGACCCAGTACTTC
- 13 TRBJ1-5 few TRBV11-2 CASSLAGYQPQHF TGTGCCAGCAGCTTAGCCGGGTATCAGCCCCAGCATTTT
TRBD2 17 TRBJ2-1 once TRBV3-1/TRBV3-2 CASGGTSGGALYNEQFF TGTGCCAGCGGCGGGACTAGCGGGGGGGCATTATACAATGAGCAGTTCTTC
- 16 TRBJ2-1 - TRBV3-1/TRBV3-2 CASSQDRRTTYNEQFF TGTGCCAGCAGCCAAGATAGGCGTACTACCTACAATGAGCAGTTCTTC
- 12 TRBJ1-1 medium-sized TRBV6-5 CASRRGNTEAFF TGTGCCAGCAGGAGGGGGAACACTGAAGCTTTCTTT
- 17 TRBJ2-7 - TRBV11-2 CASSLVGSALPSYEQYF TGTGCCAGCAGCTTAGTCGGTTCAGCGCTTCCCTCCTACGAGCAGTACTTC
- 13 TRBJ2-4 - TRBV2 CASCPEVGNIQYF TGTGCCAGCTGTCCCGAGGTGGGAAACATTCAGTACTTC
- 12 TRBJ2-1 - TRBV2 CASRKEGDEQFF TGTGCCAGCAGGAAAGAAGGCGATGAGCAGTTCTTC
- 13 TRBJ2-1 - TRBV3-1/TRBV3-2 CASSQDLGYEQFF TGTGCCAGCAGCCAAGATCTAGGTTATGAGCAGTTCTTC
TRBD2 16 TRBJ2-1 - TRBV3-1/TRBV3-2 CASSQGSSGTIGEQFF TGTGCCAGCAGCCAAGGGTCTAGCGGGACTATTGGGGAGCAGTTCTTC
- 13 TRBJ1-2 - TRBV19 CASNEKVGYGYTF TGTGCCAGTAACGAGAAAGTTGGCTATGGCTACACCTTC
TRBD1 15 TRBJ2-1 - TRBV25-1 CASSVTGGSYNEQFF TGTGCCAGCAGTGTAACAGGGGGTTCCTACAATGAGCAGTTCTTC
- 15 TRBJ1-1 - TRBV20-1 CSASPWTAVNTEAFF TGCAGTGCTAGTCCATGGACCGCCGTGAACACTGAAGCTTTCTTT
TRBD1 14 TRBJ2-7 few TRBV7-9 CASSPTGVEYEQYF TGTGCCAGCAGCCCGACAGGGGTTGAGTACGAGCAGTACTTC
TRBD1 13 TRBJ1-2 few TRBV6-5 CASHRTGGYGYTF TGTGCCAGCCATCGGACAGGGGGGTATGGCTACACCTTC
- 13 TRBJ1-2 - TRBV6-5 CASSSRAAYGYTF TGTGCCAGCAGTTCCAGGGCCGCCTATGGCTACACCTTC
TRBD2 15 TRBJ2-5 - TRBV2 CASSEEAGVGETQYF TGTGCCAGCAGTGAAGAAGCGGGAGTTGGGGAGACCCAGTACTTC
- 14 TRBJ1-5 - TRBV18 CASSQGSANQPQHF TGTGCCAGCTCACAAGGGTCGGCGAATCAGCCCCAGCATTTT
- 20 TRBJ2-1 - TRBV12-5 CASGLVLRGSRQVSYNEQFF TGTGCTAGTGGTTTGGTACTGAGGGGCAGCCGCCAAGTATCCTACAATGAGCAGTTCTTC
- 12 TRBJ1-1 - TRBV11-2 CASSSFEAEAFF TGTGCCAGCAGCTCATTTGAAGCTGAAGCTTTCTTT
- 15 TRBJ1-3 once TRBV5-4 CASSSMGSSGNTIYF TGTGCCAGCAGCTCGATGGGGAGCTCTGGAAACACCATATATTTT
TRBD2 16 TRBJ2-1 - TRBV9 CASSPTGTSGYNEQFF TGTGCCAGCAGCCCCACCGGGACTAGCGGCTACAATGAGCAGTTCTTC
- 16 TRBJ2-2 - TRBV2 CASSPLEAGYTGELFF TGTGCCAGCAGTCCGCTCGAGGCAGGCTACACCGGGGAGCTGTTTTTT
- 15 TRBJ1-4 - TRBV5-1 CASSLGTASNEKLFF TGCGCCAGCAGCTTGGGAACAGCTTCTAATGAAAAACTGTTTTTT
TRBD2 19 TRBJ2-5 - TRBV2 CASSDLALGLAVPGETQYF TGTGCCAGCAGTGATCTAGCCCTGGGACTAGCGGTACCCGGGGAGACCCAGTACTTC
- 12 TRBJ1-2 - TRBV2 CASSETAMGYTF TGTGCCAGCAGTGAGACGGCGATGGGCTACACCTTC